This T cell receptor (beta chain) emerged from a study of blood T cell repertoires in COVID-19. The overall study: The United States, Italy and Spain supplied acute and convalescent COVID-19 samples. T cells, B-cell-depleted T cells, or PBMCs supplied cDNA or gDNA.

Methods used by the authors: Nucleated cell counts were estimated from reference gene primer amplification. Some clones are missing from TCRdb's copy, which holds only in-frame ones; the method was immunoSEQ multiplex PCR. That table is the source of V, J and clone size, and D and trimming were worked out from the DNA. The sample lists approximately 230,000 clones, 85% to 90% occurring once. This CDR3 comprises 16 residues. CDR1 MDHEN and CDR2 SYDVKM come from the germline V gene. V lost 6 bases, J lost 6 bases, and 21 bases lay in between. The clonotype comes from a man at least 80 years old with acute or convalescent COVID-19. This chain connects TRBV28 to TRBJ2-1; D is possibly TRBD1 (6 bases). Sequenced: peripheral blood. The CDR3 protein is CASSKMGAGNSNEQFF. The CDR3 DNA is TGTGCCAGCAGCAAAATGGGGGCAGGGAACTCCAATGAGCAGTTCTTC.